Listed below are T cell receptor beta chains from one sample, sequenced in a study of technical replicates of blood from several donors. The assay was immunoSEQ multiplex PCR, and TCRdb's table has in-frame clones only and misses some. The sample lists about 84,000 clones; 98% were seen once. Sequenced: T cells isolated from PBMCs. The receptors were sampled from a human donor in good health. The CDR3 runs from the conserved cysteine through the conserved F or W. Fields, in order: clone size, D gene, J gene, V gene, CDR3 protein, CDR3 DNA. D genes are given only for firm matches. Part of the rows lack a size; the others show once, few, many or a class for expanded clones.

clone size: NA; D gene: NA; J gene: TRBJ2-3; V gene: TRBV5-1; CDR3 protein: CASSSILDRVDTDTQYF; CDR3 DNA: TGCGCCAGCAGCTCAATTTTGGACAGAGTCGACACAGATACGCAGTATTTT
clone size: NA; D gene: NA; J gene: TRBJ1-3; V gene: TRBV18; CDR3 protein: CASSPPSSYTIYF; CDR3 DNA: TGTGCCAGCTCACCCCCCTCCTCTTACACCATATATTTT
clone size: once; D gene: NA; J gene: TRBJ1-5; V gene: TRBV7-2; CDR3 protein: CASSLTVSNNQPQHF; CDR3 DNA: TGTGCCAGCAGCTTGACAGTCTCTAACAATCAGCCCCAGCATTTT
clone size: NA; D gene: TRBD2; J gene: TRBJ2-5; V gene: TRBV5-1; CDR3 protein: CASSPGTTQETQYF; CDR3 DNA: TGCGCCAGCAGCCCTGGGACTACACAAGAGACCCAGTACTTC
clone size: NA; D gene: TRBD1; J gene: TRBJ1-5; V gene: TRBV25-1; CDR3 protein: CASTGGASNQPQHF; CDR3 DNA: TGTGCCAGCACAGGGGGCGCTAGCAATCAGCCCCAGCATTTT
clone size: NA; D gene: NA; J gene: TRBJ2-3; V gene: TRBV5-6; CDR3 protein: CASSLRESGDTQYF; CDR3 DNA: TGTGCCAGCAGCTTGAGGGAGTCCGGGGATACGCAGTATTTT
clone size: NA; D gene: NA; J gene: TRBJ1-5; V gene: TRBV18; CDR3 protein: CASSPSGDAGAGNQPQHF; CDR3 DNA: TGTGCCAGCTCACCATCTGGGGATGCGGGGGCAGGCAATCAGCCCCAGCATTTT
clone size: NA; D gene: NA; J gene: TRBJ2-1; V gene: TRBV4-1; CDR3 protein: CASSQPGLPYNEQFF; CDR3 DNA: TGCGCCAGCAGCCAACCGGGACTGCCCTACAATGAGCAGTTCTTC
clone size: NA; D gene: TRBD1; J gene: TRBJ2-1; V gene: TRBV29-1; CDR3 protein: CSVVQGARFGEQFF; CDR3 DNA: TGCAGCGTTGTGCAGGGGGCAAGGTTCGGTGAGCAGTTCTTC
clone size: NA; D gene: NA; J gene: TRBJ2-3; V gene: TRBV6-1; CDR3 protein: CASRSSTDTQYF; CDR3 DNA: TGTGCCAGCAGGAGTAGCACAGATACGCAGTATTTT
clone size: NA; D gene: TRBD1; J gene: TRBJ1-1; V gene: TRBV10-1; CDR3 protein: CASSLDRGVTEAFF; CDR3 DNA: TGCGCCAGCAGTCTTGACAGGGGAGTCACTGAAGCTTTCTTT
clone size: NA; D gene: TRBD2; J gene: TRBJ2-7; V gene: TRBV15; CDR3 protein: CATRGLARDEQYF; CDR3 DNA: TGTGCCACACGTGGACTAGCAAGGGACGAGCAGTACTTC
clone size: NA; D gene: NA; J gene: TRBJ2-7; V gene: TRBV4-1; CDR3 protein: CASSHRGYEQYF; CDR3 DNA: TGCGCCAGCAGCCACAGGGGCTACGAGCAGTACTTC
clone size: NA; D gene: NA; J gene: TRBJ1-1; V gene: TRBV11-2; CDR3 protein: CASTPPGRTEAFF; CDR3 DNA: TGTGCCAGCACCCCGCCCGGTCGCACTGAAGCTTTCTTT
clone size: NA; D gene: TRBD2; J gene: TRBJ2-1; V gene: TRBV6-5; CDR3 protein: CASSGGAHEQFF; CDR3 DNA: TGTGCCAGCAGCGGGGGGGCCCATGAGCAGTTCTTC
clone size: NA; D gene: NA; J gene: TRBJ2-5; V gene: TRBV7-8; CDR3 protein: CASRLMETQYF; CDR3 DNA: TGTGCCAGCAGACTGATGGAGACCCAGTACTTC
clone size: once; D gene: NA; J gene: TRBJ2-1; V gene: TRBV2; CDR3 protein: CASRNLRRGEQFF; CDR3 DNA: TGTGCCAGCAGAAATCTTCGTCGGGGTGAGCAGTTCTTC
clone size: NA; D gene: NA; J gene: TRBJ2-5; V gene: TRBV5-6; CDR3 protein: CASSSLRGETQYF; CDR3 DNA: TGTGCCAGCAGCTCCCTACGGGGGGAGACCCAGTACTTC
clone size: NA; D gene: TRBD2; J gene: TRBJ2-7; V gene: TRBV7-6; CDR3 protein: CASSPRLAGYYEQYF; CDR3 DNA: TGTGCCAGCAGCCCAAGACTAGCGGGATACTACGAGCAGTACTTC
clone size: NA; D gene: TRBD2; J gene: TRBJ2-1; V gene: TRBV19; CDR3 protein: CASGTTSSYNEQFF; CDR3 DNA: TGTGCCAGTGGGACTACCAGCTCCTACAATGAGCAGTTCTTC
clone size: NA; D gene: TRBD2; J gene: TRBJ2-1; V gene: TRBV28; CDR3 protein: CASSWGLAGEQFF; CDR3 DNA: TGTGCCAGCAGTTGGGGACTAGCGGGCGAGCAGTTCTTC
clone size: NA; D gene: TRBD1; J gene: TRBJ1-1; V gene: TRBV6-5; CDR3 protein: CASRTGGVAFF; CDR3 DNA: TGTGCCAGCAGAACAGGGGGGGTAGCTTTCTTT
clone size: NA; D gene: TRBD1; J gene: TRBJ2-2; V gene: TRBV5-1; CDR3 protein: CASRQGDARAGELFF; CDR3 DNA: TGCGCCAGCAGACAGGGGGATGCCCGGGCCGGGGAGCTGTTTTTT
clone size: NA; D gene: NA; J gene: TRBJ2-7; V gene: TRBV5-1; CDR3 protein: CASSLGDKAYEQYF; CDR3 DNA: TGCGCCAGCAGCTTGGGGGACAAAGCCTACGAGCAGTACTTC
clone size: NA; D gene: NA; J gene: TRBJ2-5; V gene: TRBV9; CDR3 protein: CASSVEIAPQETQYF; CDR3 DNA: TGTGCCAGCAGCGTAGAGATAGCGCCCCAAGAGACCCAGTACTTC
clone size: NA; D gene: NA; J gene: TRBJ2-3; V gene: TRBV14; CDR3 protein: CASSQDVAELITDTQYF; CDR3 DNA: TGTGCCAGCAGCCAAGATGTTGCGGAGCTGATCACAGATACGCAGTATTTT
clone size: NA; D gene: NA; J gene: TRBJ1-2; V gene: TRBV6-5; CDR3 protein: CASSYQGGEYGYTF; CDR3 DNA: TGTGCCAGCAGTTACCAGGGAGGTGAATATGGCTACACCTTC
clone size: once; D gene: NA; J gene: TRBJ1-2; V gene: TRBV14; CDR3 protein: CASSQDGLWGYTF; CDR3 DNA: TGTGCCAGCAGCCAAGACGGACTGTGGGGCTACACCTTC
clone size: NA; D gene: NA; J gene: TRBJ2-7; V gene: TRBV7-9; CDR3 protein: CASSRSYEQYF; CDR3 DNA: TGTGCCAGCAGCCGGAGCTACGAGCAGTACTTC
clone size: NA; D gene: NA; J gene: TRBJ2-1; V gene: TRBV11-2; CDR3 protein: CASSSDSWGYNEQFF; CDR3 DNA: TGTGCCAGCAGCTCGGACAGTTGGGGCTACAATGAGCAGTTCTTC
clone size: NA; D gene: NA; J gene: TRBJ1-6; V gene: TRBV10-2; CDR3 protein: CASSDTENSPLHF; CDR3 DNA: TGCGCCAGCAGTGATACAGAGAATTCACCCCTCCACTTT
clone size: NA; D gene: TRBD1; J gene: TRBJ2-4; V gene: TRBV6-1; CDR3 protein: CASSEPGQVKNIQYF; CDR3 DNA: TGTGCCAGCAGTGAACCGGGACAGGTGAAAAACATTCAGTACTTC
clone size: once; D gene: NA; J gene: TRBJ1-4; V gene: TRBV11-3; CDR3 protein: CASSWTVNEKLFF; CDR3 DNA: TGTGCCAGCAGCTGGACAGTGAATGAAAAACTGTTTTTT
clone size: NA; D gene: NA; J gene: TRBJ1-1; V gene: TRBV25-1; CDR3 protein: CASCTELNTEAFF; CDR3 DNA: TGTGCCAGCTGTACGGAGCTGAACACTGAAGCTTTCTTT
clone size: NA; D gene: NA; J gene: TRBJ2-7; V gene: TRBV7-8; CDR3 protein: CASSLALNQGYEQYF; CDR3 DNA: TGTGCCAGCAGCTTAGCGCTAAACCAGGGTTACGAGCAGTACTTC
clone size: NA; D gene: NA; J gene: TRBJ2-3; V gene: TRBV18; CDR3 protein: CASSGSSTDTQYF; CDR3 DNA: TGTGCCAGCTCCGGTTCTAGCACAGATACGCAGTATTTT
clone size: NA; D gene: NA; J gene: TRBJ1-3; V gene: TRBV30; CDR3 protein: CAWTTGRGLENTIYF; CDR3 DNA: TGTGCCTGGACCACCGGCAGGGGCTTGGAAAACACCATATATTTT
clone size: NA; D gene: TRBD1; J gene: TRBJ1-2; V gene: TRBV6-5; CDR3 protein: CASSSTGANYGYTF; CDR3 DNA: TGTGCCAGCAGTAGCACAGGGGCTAACTATGGCTACACCTTC
clone size: NA; D gene: NA; J gene: TRBJ2-5; V gene: TRBV9; CDR3 protein: CASSVGASDQETQYF; CDR3 DNA: TGTGCCAGCAGCGTCGGGGCTAGCGACCAAGAGACCCAGTACTTC
clone size: NA; D gene: NA; J gene: TRBJ1-2; V gene: TRBV7-3; CDR3 protein: CASRGGVYGYTF; CDR3 DNA: TGTGCCAGCAGGGGAGGAGTCTATGGCTACACCTTC
clone size: NA; D gene: NA; J gene: TRBJ2-7; V gene: TRBV28; CDR3 protein: CASSSSFLVRSYEQYF; CDR3 DNA: TGTGCCAGCAGTTCGTCTTTTCTTGTCCGCTCCTACGAGCAGTACTTC
clone size: NA; D gene: NA; J gene: TRBJ1-2; V gene: TRBV9; CDR3 protein: CASSAAGLGYGYTF; CDR3 DNA: TGTGCCAGCAGCGCCGCAGGGTTGGGCTATGGCTACACCTTC
clone size: once; D gene: NA; J gene: TRBJ2-2; V gene: TRBV7-2; CDR3 protein: CASSVGRNTGELFF; CDR3 DNA: TGTGCCAGCAGCGTGGGCCGGAACACCGGGGAGCTGTTTTTT
clone size: NA; D gene: TRBD1; J gene: TRBJ1-4; V gene: TRBV2; CDR3 protein: CASSGLQGGGEKLFF; CDR3 DNA: TGTGCCAGCAGTGGTTTACAGGGGGGCGGTGAAAAACTGTTTTTT
clone size: NA; D gene: TRBD2; J gene: TRBJ2-7; V gene: TRBV28; CDR3 protein: CASSSSGRIQYEQYF; CDR3 DNA: TGTGCCAGCAGCTCTAGCGGGAGGATCCAGTACGAGCAGTACTTC
clone size: NA; D gene: TRBD1; J gene: TRBJ1-5; V gene: TRBV7-8; CDR3 protein: CASSADPGQGVSNQPQHF; CDR3 DNA: TGTGCCAGCAGCGCTGATCCGGGACAGGGGGTTAGCAATCAGCCCCAGCATTTT
clone size: NA; D gene: NA; J gene: TRBJ2-4; V gene: TRBV19; CDR3 protein: CASSISAQGSAKNIQYF; CDR3 DNA: TGTGCCAGTAGTATAAGTGCCCAGGGGTCGGCCAAAAACATTCAGTACTTC
clone size: NA; D gene: NA; J gene: TRBJ1-4; V gene: TRBV11-3; CDR3 protein: CASSLNKRQGTNEKLFF; CDR3 DNA: TGTGCCAGCAGCTTAAATAAGAGGCAGGGAACTAATGAAAAACTGTTTTTT